Following are 18 T cell receptor beta chains from one sample sequenced in a study of blood T cell repertoires in COVID-19. Some clones are missing from TCRdb's copy, which holds only in-frame ones; the method was immunoSEQ multiplex PCR. The sample lists fewer than 250,000 clones; over 80% were seen once. The source material was peripheral blood. These receptors were collected from a woman aged 55-70 years with active or convalescent COVID-19.

V and J are TRBV5-1 and TRBJ1-1; possible D gene TRBD1, 5 bases. Per the germline V gene, CDR1 is SGHRS and CDR2 is YFSETQ. This CDR3 has 14 residues. V was shortened by 3 bases and J by 4 bases, with 13 bases between the two germline ends. The CDR3 sequence: CASSWGGEGTEAFF. DNA of the CDR3: TGCGCCAGCAGCTGGGGAGGGGAGGGCACTGAAGCTTTCTTT.

The V call is TRBV11-2, the J call TRBJ2-2, with TRBD1 matching over 12 bases. The CDR3 totals 18 residues. The germline CDR1 and CDR2 sequences are SGHAT and FQNNGV. After removal of 4 bases from V and 1 base from J, the junction contained 7 bases not matched to a gene. The CDR3 loop reads CASSWPGQGAQNTGELFF. As DNA, the CDR3 is TGTGCCAGCAGCTGGCCGGGACAGGGGGCGCAGAACACCGGGGAGCTGTTTTTT.

This chain uses TRBV24-1 with TRBJ2-7; D is possibly TRBD1 (6 bases). CDR1 and CDR2 (germline): KGHDR, SFDVKD. The CDR3 length is 15 residues. Trimming took off 4 bases at V and 4 bases at J, with 16 bases between the two ends. The CDR3 protein is CATSDPGRGGYEQYV. CDR3 DNA sequence: TGTGCCACCAGTGACCCTGGACGAGGGGGATACGAGCAGTACGTC.

The chain couples TRBV4-1 to TRBJ1-6; D is possibly TRBD1 (5 bases). The V end lost 4 bases, the J end lost 7 bases, and 17 bases lay between the germline ends. The CDR3 covers 16 residues. Germline CDR1 reads MGHRA; CDR2 reads YSYEKL. This chain's CDR3 is CASSRLWGQGNSPLHF. The DNA of the CDR3 is TGCGCCAGCAGCCGCTTGTGGGGTCAGGGCAATTCACCCCTCCACTTT.

The chain employs TRBV28 and TRBJ1-5; perhaps TRBD1 as D (5 bases). Germline-derived CDR1 and CDR2 are MDHEN and SYDVKM. Trimming took 5 bases from V and 0 from J, leaving 11 bases between them. This CDR3 comprises 15 residues. The CDR3 DNA reads TGTGCCAGCAGTCCGGGGGGATATAGCAATCAGCCCCAGCATTTT. Translating it yields CASSPGGYSNQPQHF.

The rearrangement links TRBV27 to TRBJ1-2; possible D gene TRBD1, 6 bases. CDR1 and CDR2 (germline): MNHEY, SMNVEV (reference sequence). V was pared by 4 bases and J by 1 base, with 10 bases between. This CDR3 is 14 amino acids long. CDR3 in amino acids: CASSSTGNNYGYTF. The CDR3 DNA is TGTGCCAGCAGTTCTACAGGGAATAACTATGGCTACACCTTC.

V and J are TRBV21-1 and TRBJ1-3; the table's D call, TRBD1, was not checked against the DNA. TRBV21-1 is a pseudogene locus. This CDR3 has 14 residues. DNA of the CDR3: TGTGCCAGCCCCGGGACAGGGGTTTCAAACACCATATATTTT. This gives the protein CASPGTGVSNTIYF.

J is TRBJ2-7 and V is TRBV21-1; no DNA check was done on the table's D call, TRBD2. TRBV21-1 is deemed a pseudogene. The CDR3 has 12 residues. CDR3 nucleotides: TGTGCCAGCAGCATGATAGAGCACGAGCAGTACTTC. It translates to CASSMIEHEQYF.

The chain uses TRBV7-2 and TRBJ2-5, with 7 bases identical to TRBD2. The CDR3 loop spans 16 amino acids. V lost 1 base to trimming and J lost 1 base; unmatched junction nucleotides: 6. Per germline, CDR1 SGHTA and CDR2 FQGNSA. CDR3 coding DNA: TGTGCCAGCAGCTTAGTGGGCGCGGGGGTCCAAGAGACCCAGTACTTC. Translation: CASSLVGAGVQETQYF.

This clone was counted only a few times. V usage is TRBV6-5 and J usage is TRBJ1-1, with 7 bases that match TRBD1. The CDR3 totals 11 residues. Germline lookup yields CDR1 MNHEY and CDR2 SVGAGI. With 6 bases clipped from V and 8 bases from J, the junction kept 3 bases outside the gene matches. The CDR3 region has the DNA TGTGCCAGCAGGGGACAGAAGGAAGCTTTCTTT. Encoded protein: CASRGQKEAFF.

The rearrangement links TRBV5-4 to TRBJ2-2; TRBD2 agrees at 8 bases. J gave up 6 bases and V 3 bases, and 4 bases lay outside the gene matches. The CDR3 totals 14 residues. The germline V gene encodes CDR1 SGHNT and CDR2 YYREEE (reference sequence). CDR3 coding DNA: TGTGCCAGCAGCTCTGTGACTAGCGCCGGGGAGCTGTTTTTT. This translates into CASSSVTSAGELFF.

This clone was counted a few times. The chain recombines TRBV6-1 with TRBJ2-7, with D possibly TRBD1 on 5 matching bases. Looked up from germline, CDR1 is MNHNS and CDR2 is SASEGT. The CDR3 runs to 13 residues. V was cut by 0 bases and J by 4 bases, with 7 bases left in between. CDR3: CASSEATEYEQYV. The CDR3 nucleotides read TGTGCCAGCAGTGAAGCGACAGAGTACGAGCAGTACGTC.

The chain has TRBV6-5 and TRBJ1-1, with a possible D match to TRBD1 (6 bases). The CDR3 length is 15 residues. V shed 10 bases and J shed 3 bases, with 21 bases lying between them. Germline CDR1 MNHEY, CDR2 SVGAGI. CDR3 sequence: CATRLGGGADTEAFF. CDR3 coding DNA: TGTGCCACCCGTCTAGGGGGAGGGGCGGACACTGAAGCTTTCTTT.

The V gene is TRBV6-2 or TRBV6-3, the J gene TRBJ1-5, with D possibly matching TRBD1 (5 bases). The length of the CDR3 is 14 residues. The germline CDR1 and CDR2 sequences are MNHEY and SVGEGT. V was cut by 1 base and J by 4 bases, with 8 bases left in between. The CDR3 loop is CASSYFGGNQPQHF. In nucleotides, the CDR3 is TGTGCCAGCAGTTACTTCGGGGGGAATCAGCCCCAGCATTTT.

The sample holds a few counts of this clone. The chain employs TRBV29-1 and TRBJ1-1; 7 bases match TRBD1. Per germline, CDR1 SQVTM and CDR2 ANQGSEA. The CDR3 covers 13 residues. Unmatched junction bases numbered 13, after V lost 4 bases and J lost 11 bases. CDR3: CSVVIGGLGRAFF. The CDR3 DNA follows: TGCAGCGTTGTTATAGGGGGCCTCGGAAGGGCTTTCTTT. Full variable domain (missing parts from reference TRBV29-1 and TRBJ1-1): SAVISQKPSRDICQRGTSLTIQCQVDSQVTMMFWYRQQPGQSLTLIATANQGSEATYESGFVIDKFPISRPNLTFSTLTVSNMSPEDSSIYLCSVVIGGLGRAFFGQGTRLTVV.

This clone was detected once. V is TRBV19 and J is TRBJ1-2, with D unresolved. The CDR3 contains 14 residues. CDR1 and CDR2 (germline): LNHDA, SQIVND (reference sequence). V lost 4 bases, J lost 3 bases, and 12 bases lay in between. The CDR3 region is CASSTEARHYGYTF. Written as DNA, the CDR3 is TGTGCCAGTAGTACGGAGGCCAGACACTATGGCTACACCTTC.

The chain employs TRBV4-1 and TRBJ2-7; D not certain. Germline V CDR1 and CDR2: MGHRA, YSYEKL. The CDR3 runs to 22 residues. V was shortened by 2 bases and J by 2 bases, with 34 bases between the two germline ends. The CDR3 here is CASSQRENPLPSMIPRTYEQYF. In DNA, the CDR3 is TGCGCCAGCAGCCAACGCGAGAACCCCCTCCCTTCCATGATCCCTAGGACCTACGAGCAGTACTTC.

The CDR3: CATSRVRLAGGPETQYF. The CDR3 DNA reads as TGTGCCACCAGCAGAGTTCGACTAGCGGGGGGGCCCGAGACCCAGTACTTC. The chain carries TRBV15 and TRBJ2-5; TRBD2 agrees at 14 bases. There are 17 residues in the CDR3. CDR1 LNHNV and CDR2 YYDKDF come from the germline V gene (reference sequence). The V gene end was trimmed by 1 base and the J gene end by 5 bases; junction bases not matched to a gene: 6.